This T cell receptor (beta chain) was recorded in a study of shared clonotypes between healthy human individuals. The assay was carried out at the deep level. For every subset, genomic DNA was evenly distributed across several immunoSEQ plates. The repertoire was sequenced with immunoSEQ multiplex PCR; TCRdb's copy has only in-frame clones and lacks some. Of about 2 million clones listed, 85% to 95% are singletons. The germline V gene encodes CDR1 LNHDA and CDR2 SQIVND (reference sequence). Trimming took 7 bases from V and 2 from J; bases not matched to a gene: 3. CDR3 length: 14 residues. Sequencing was done on a sample of naive CD4+ T cells sorted from blood. Subset meaning: CD45RA+ positively selected. The receptor was derived from a man between 18 and 29 years old in good health. The rearrangement uses TRBV19 and TRBJ2-2, with 8 bases that match TRBD2. The CDR3 region is CASTAGGNTGELFF. CDR3 nucleotides: TGTGCCAGTACTGCGGGGGGCAACACCGGGGAGCTGTTTTTT.